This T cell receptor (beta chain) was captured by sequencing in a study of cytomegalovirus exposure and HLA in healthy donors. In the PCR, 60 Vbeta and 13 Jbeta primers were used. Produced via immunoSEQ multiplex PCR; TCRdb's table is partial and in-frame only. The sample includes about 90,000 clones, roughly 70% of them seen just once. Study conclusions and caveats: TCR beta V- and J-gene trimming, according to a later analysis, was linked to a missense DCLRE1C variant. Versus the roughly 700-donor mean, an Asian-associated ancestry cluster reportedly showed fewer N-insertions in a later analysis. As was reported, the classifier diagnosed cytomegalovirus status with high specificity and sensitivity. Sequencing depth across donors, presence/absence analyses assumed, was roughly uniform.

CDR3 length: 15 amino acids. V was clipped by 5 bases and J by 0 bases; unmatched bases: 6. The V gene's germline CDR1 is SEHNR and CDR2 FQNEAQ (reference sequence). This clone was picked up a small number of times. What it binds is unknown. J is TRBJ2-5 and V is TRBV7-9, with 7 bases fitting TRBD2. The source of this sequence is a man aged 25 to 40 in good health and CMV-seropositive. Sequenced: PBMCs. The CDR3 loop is CASSARLAYQETQYF. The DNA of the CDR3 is TGTGCCAGCAGCGCCCGACTAGCATACCAAGAGACCCAGTACTTC. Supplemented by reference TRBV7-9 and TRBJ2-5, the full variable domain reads DTGVSQNPRHKITKRGQNVTFRCDPISEHNRLYWYRQTLGQGPEFLTYFQNEAQLEKSRLLSDRFSAERPKGSFSTLEIQRTEQGDSAMYLCASSARLAYQETQYFGPGTRLLVL.